This T cell receptor beta chain was obtained from a study of regulatory T cells in long-lasting Graves disease. For the study at large: Duration of antithyroid drug therapy among newly diagnosed Graves' patients was under 3 months.

This clonotype was observed at least ten times. Its antigen is undetermined. Broader study findings: Lower TCR diversity characterized persistent Graves' patients relative to newly diagnosed patients. Persistent disease samples used TRBV28, TRBJ1-2 and TRBJ2-5 preferentially.

CDR3 regions were amplified by Arm-PCR using iRepertoire HTBI primers to build TCR beta libraries. Via MiXCR, TCRdb re-called the multiplex PCR reads, giving one row per CDR3 protein. The table includes approximately 300,000 distinct CDR3 sequences, 15% to 20% detected once. Time point noted: newly diagnosed GD, antithyroid drugs for less than 3 months. There was RNA extracted from PBMCs, and the TCR library was made from it. American Thyroid Association guidelines defined how Graves' disease was diagnosed. There are 16 residues in the CDR3. The V and J ends lost 6 bases and 5 bases, in that order; junction bases with no gene match: 12. Germline V gene lookup returns CDR1 MNHNS and CDR2 SASEGT.

V and J are TRBV6-1 and TRBJ2-5; TRBD1 matches at 10 bases. The sequencing here drew on peripheral blood mononuclear cells (PBMCs), taken at new diagnosis, from a patient treated with antithyroid drugs. The source of this sequence is a female donor with Graves disease. In DNA, the CDR3 is TGTGCCAGCAGCCTCAATCCGGGACAGGGGTCGGAGACCCAGTACTTC. Its protein is CASSLNPGQGSETQYF.